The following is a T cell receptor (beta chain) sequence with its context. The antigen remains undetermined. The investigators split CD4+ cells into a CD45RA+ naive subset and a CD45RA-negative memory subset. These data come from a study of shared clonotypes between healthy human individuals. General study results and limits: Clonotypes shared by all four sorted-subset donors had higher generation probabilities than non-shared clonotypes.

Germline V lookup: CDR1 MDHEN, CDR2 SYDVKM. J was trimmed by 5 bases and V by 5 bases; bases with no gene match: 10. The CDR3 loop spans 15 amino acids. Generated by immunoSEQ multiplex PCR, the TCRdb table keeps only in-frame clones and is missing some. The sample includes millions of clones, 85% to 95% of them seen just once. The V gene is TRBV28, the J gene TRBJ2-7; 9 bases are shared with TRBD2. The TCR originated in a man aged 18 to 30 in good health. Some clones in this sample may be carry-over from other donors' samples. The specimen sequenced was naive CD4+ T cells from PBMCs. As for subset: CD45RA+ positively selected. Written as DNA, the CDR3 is TGTGCCAGCAGTCGTAGCGGGAGAGGCCCCGACGAGCAGTACTTC. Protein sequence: CASSRSGRGPDEQYF.